This TCR beta chain derives from a study of shared clonotypes between healthy human individuals. This table comes from immunoSEQ multiplex PCR, and its TCRdb copy is limited to in-frame clones, with some not included. Among about 2.4 million clones listed, about 92% were seen once. The CDR3 covers 14 residues. CDR1 is SGHNT and CDR2 is YYREEE in the germline V gene (reference sequence). Trimming took 3 bases from V and 7 from J; bases not matched to a gene: 9. J is TRBJ1-2 and V is TRBV5-4; 7 bases agree with TRBD1. The receptor was derived from a man aged 18 to 30 in good health. Input material: naive CD4+ T cells sorted from blood. Subset: CD45RA+ positively selected. CDR3 coding DNA: TGTGCCAGCAGCTCCATAGACAGGGCCCTTGGCTACACCTTC. As protein: CASSSIDRALGYTF. The variable domain in full, completed from reference TRBV5-4 and TRBJ1-2, reads ETGVTQSPTHLIKTRGQQVTLRCSSQSGHNTVSWYQQALGQGPQFIFQYYREEENGRGNFPPRFSGLQFPNYSSELNVNALELDDSALYLCASSSIDRALGYTFGSGTRLTVV.